The 26 T cell receptor beta chains listed next were all sequenced from one sample in a study of cytomegalovirus exposure and HLA in healthy donors (dated by TCRdb to about 2017). Libraries were made using the immunoSEQ multiplex PCR assay. The multiplex PCR relied on a mix of 60 forward primers for TCR Vbeta segments and 13 reverse primers for TCR Jbeta segments. In TCRdb, the immuneACCESS table is reduced to in-frame sequences with V and J assigned. These tables do not hold every clone; where another copy was compared, an unresolved V gene accounts for under half, and the others remain unexplained. Recorded for this sample are a few hundred thousand clones; about 90% of them occurred a single time. The ten largest account for about 1.7% of the sample. Source material: PBMCs. The receptor set was obtained from a girl aged 2-10 years in good health and CMV-seronegative.

The rearrangement links TRBV13 to TRBJ2-1, with D unresolved. V lost 0 bases to trimming and J lost 6 bases, with 9 bases between them. Germline CDR1 is PRHDT and CDR2 is FYEKMQ (reference sequence). The CDR3 has 14 amino acids. The CDR3 DNA reads TGTGCCAGCAGCTTAGGCGAGGTACCCAATGAGCAGTTCTTC. It is translated as CASSLGEVPNEQFF.

The gene calls are TRBV6-1 and TRBJ2-2, with D perhaps matching TRBD1 (6 bases). The CDR3 has 15 residues. Germline V gives CDR1 MNHNS, CDR2 SASEGT. The V end was cut by 4 bases, the J end by 6 bases, with 15 bases between. The DNA for the CDR3 is TGTGCCAGCAGTGGGACAGTCGGACGCCCCGGGGAGCTGTTTTTT. It codes for CASSGTVGRPGELFF.

The gene calls are TRBV29-1 and TRBJ1-1; maybe TRBD1 (6 bases). The CDR3 extends over 12 amino acids. Trimming stripped 7 bases from V and 3 bases from J, with 12 bases between. Germline CDR1 SQVTM, CDR2 ANQGSEA. The CDR3 DNA is TGCAGCGCTTCCACAGGGTACACTGAAGCTTTCTTT. Translated: CSASTGYTEAFF.

CDR3 bases: TGTGCCAGTAGTATCGGGACAGAATTCGAAGCTTTCTTT. Amino acid sequence: CASSIGTEFEAFF. The rearrangement uses TRBV19 and TRBJ1-1; TRBD1 aligns across 7 bases. V shed 3 bases and J 8 bases; nucleotides not matched to a gene: 6. Germline CDR1 LNHDA, CDR2 SQIVND (reference sequence). The CDR3 runs 13 residues. The full variable domain, with the rest looked up from reference TRBV19 and TRBJ1-1, is DGGITQSPKYLFRKEGQNVTLSCEQNLNHDAMYWYRQDPGQGLRLIYYSQIVNDFQKGDIAEGYSVSREKKESFPLTVTSAQKNPTAFYLCASSIGTEFEAFFGQGTRLTVV.

This clone was recorded once. This chain connects TRBV7-9 to TRBJ2-7, with 7 bases lining up with TRBD1. The CDR3 consists of 14 residues. The V and J ends lost 4 bases and 3 bases, in that order; junction bases with no gene match: 6. Germline loops: CDR1 SEHNR, CDR2 FQNEAQ (reference sequence). The CDR3 reads CASSSVDRFYEQYF. The CDR3 region has the DNA TGTGCCAGCAGCTCCGTGGACAGGTTCTACGAGCAGTACTTC.

The chain has TRBV6-5 and TRBJ2-1; 8 bases map to TRBD2. The CDR3 is 15 amino acids. The trim removed 5 bases at V and 3 bases at J, leaving 6 bases unmatched. Per the germline V gene, CDR1 is MNHEY and CDR2 is SVGAGI. CDR3: CASSPGGADYNEQFF. CDR3 in DNA: TGTGCCAGCAGTCCCGGGGGGGCCGACTACAATGAGCAGTTCTTC.

The chain links TRBV28 to TRBJ1-4, with TRBD1 matching over 8 bases. V was pared by 7 bases and J by 0 bases, with 10 bases of the junction left unmatched. This CDR3 has 17 amino acids. In germline, CDR1 is MDHEN, CDR2 SYDVKM. The chain's CDR3 is CASTNRGKLATNEKLFF. In DNA form, the CDR3 reads TGTGCCAGCACTAACAGGGGGAAGCTTGCAACTAATGAAAAACTGTTTTTT.

The chain is built from TRBV2 and TRBJ2-1; 12 bases map to TRBD2. V lost 7 bases to trimming and J lost 7 bases; unmatched junction nucleotides: 8. CDR1 and CDR2 from the germline V gene are SNHLY and FYNNEI. The CDR3 consists of 15 residues. The CDR3: CASILAGGPRNEQFF. In DNA form, the CDR3 reads TGTGCCAGCATTCTAGCGGGAGGGCCGAGGAATGAGCAGTTCTTC. Using reference TRBV2 and TRBJ2-1 for the parts outside the CDR3, the full variable domain is EPEVTQTPSHQVTQMGQEVILRCVPISNHLYFYWYRQILGQKVEFLVSFYNNEISEKSEIFDDQFSVERPDGSNFTLKIRSTKLEDSAMYFCASILAGGPRNEQFFGPGTRLTVL.

As concerns this clone: This same CDR3 is encoded by further DNA sequences in the sample. The chain links TRBV20-1 to TRBJ1-1, with unresolved D. CDR3 length: 10 amino acids. Germline loops: CDR1 DFQATT, CDR2 SNEGSKA (reference sequence). The V end was cut by 6 bases, the J end by 5 bases, with 7 bases between. The CDR3 nucleotides are TGCAGTGCCAGGAGGACTGAAGCTTTCTTT. It encodes CSARRTEAFF.

The table lists this clone with a count of one. V gene TRBV2 combines with J gene TRBJ1-5; 8 nucleotides line up with TRBD1. Looked up from germline, CDR1 is SNHLY and CDR2 is FYNNEI. This CDR3 is 15 amino acids long. J gave up 4 bases and V 6 bases, and 8 bases lay outside the gene matches. The CDR3 nucleotides read TGTGCCAGCAGGCCACGAGGACAGGGTAATCAGCCCCAGCATTTT. It is translated as CASRPRGQGNQPQHF.

The chain couples TRBV6-1 to TRBJ2-6; 9 bases are shared with TRBD2. This CDR3 spans 20 amino acids. V was pared by 0 bases and J by 0 bases, with 9 bases of the junction left unmatched. Germline lookup yields CDR1 MNHNS and CDR2 SASEGT. The CDR3 sequence is CASSEAAWTSASSGANVLTF. CDR3 in DNA: TGTGCCAGCAGTGAAGCCGCTTGGACTAGCGCTAGCTCTGGGGCCAACGTCCTGACTTTC.

The J gene is TRBJ2-7, the V gene TRBV11-2, with D hard to call. V gave up 5 bases and J gave up 6 bases, with 14 bases separating them. Per germline, CDR1 SGHAT and CDR2 FQNNGV. The CDR3 is 13 amino acids. The CDR3 protein is CASSPKPLSEQYF. The CDR3 DNA follows: TGTGCCAGCAGCCCTAAACCGCTAAGCGAGCAGTACTTC.

The rearrangement links TRBV19 to TRBJ2-1; TRBD1 aligns across 8 bases. V gave up 8 bases and J gave up 8 bases; unmatched junction bases: 8. CDR1 and CDR2 (germline): LNHDA, SQIVND (reference sequence). CDR3 length equals 13 residues. The CDR3 loop is CASSGQAWYEQFF. For the CDR3, the DNA is TGTGCCAGTTCGGGACAGGCCTGGTATGAGCAGTTCTTC.

The chain employs TRBV9 and TRBJ2-2; 14 bases map to TRBD2. Germline CDR1 and CDR2: SGDLS and YYNGEE. V was pared by 2 bases and J by 2 bases, with 5 bases of the junction left unmatched. The CDR3 is 18 amino acids. The CDR3: CASSVGTSGSRNTGELFF. The CDR3 bases are TGTGCCAGCAGCGTCGGGACTAGCGGGAGTCGTAACACCGGGGAGCTGTTTTTT.

The sample holds one count of this clone. V is TRBV19 and J is TRBJ1-5; D remains ambiguous. Trimming left V 3 bases short and J 4 bases short, with 4 bases between. The CDR3 is 12 amino acids. Germline CDR1 LNHDA, CDR2 SQIVND (reference sequence). The CDR3 bases are TGTGCCAGTAGTATTAGTAATCAGCCCCAGCATTTT. Its translation is CASSISNQPQHF.

The chain carries TRBV27 and TRBJ2-2; perhaps TRBD2 as D (6 bases). V was cut by 8 bases and J by 3 bases, with 22 bases left in between. Germline loops: CDR1 MNHEY, CDR2 SMNVEV (reference sequence). The length of the CDR3 is 17 residues. CDR3 in amino acids: CASESHRAGRYTGELFF. The CDR3 DNA reads TGTGCCAGCGAAAGCCACCGGGCAGGGAGGTACACCGGGGAGCTGTTTTTT.

J is TRBJ1-3 and V is TRBV7-4; weak D call: TRBD1 (5 bases). V lost 3 bases and J 8 bases, leaving 14 bases between the germline ends. Germline CDR1 reads SGHVT; CDR2 reads SQSDAQ. The CDR3 contains 14 residues. The CDR3 is CASSFQGEVYTIYF. Written as DNA, the CDR3 is TGTGCCAGCAGCTTTCAGGGTGAAGTATACACCATATATTTT. Full variable domain (missing parts from reference TRBV7-4 and TRBJ1-3): GAGVSQSPRYKVAKRGRDVALRCDSISGHVTLYWYRQTLGQGSEVLTYSQSDAQRDKSGRPSGRFSAERPERSVSTLKIQRTEQGDSAVYLCASSFQGEVYTIYFGEGSWLTVV.

The chain joins TRBV6-4 to TRBJ2-1; D perhaps matches TRBD1 (6 bases). There are 17 residues in the CDR3. Germline V gives CDR1 MRHNA, CDR2 SNTAGT. Deletions cut 8 bases from V and 6 bases from J, with 26 bases between. The CDR3 region is CASRLGAGSVVGNEQFF. CDR3 bases: TGTGCCAGCCGATTGGGGGCCGGCAGTGTAGTGGGCAATGAGCAGTTCTTC.

The V gene is TRBV5-1, the J gene TRBJ2-1, with D unresolved. The CDR3 loop spans 14 amino acids. V lost 0 bases and J 5 bases, leaving 9 bases between the germline ends. The V gene's germline CDR1 is SGHRS and CDR2 YFSETQ. CDR3 loop: CASSLEAINNEQFF. As DNA, the CDR3 is TGCGCCAGCAGCTTGGAAGCGATAAACAATGAGCAGTTCTTC.

The table lists this clone with a count of one. The CDR3 DNA is TGTGCCACCAGCAAAGATGGACAGGAGCATCAGCCCCAGCATTTT. This codes for CATSKDGQEHQPQHF. The chain joins TRBV15 to TRBJ1-5, with 7 bases identical to TRBD1. The V gene end was trimmed by 4 bases and the J gene end by 5 bases; junction bases not matched to a gene: 8. This CDR3 has 15 amino acids. Germline V gives CDR1 LNHNV, CDR2 YYDKDF (reference sequence).

A word on this clone: The sample has other DNA sequences that encode this CDR3 too. The chain has TRBV5-4 and TRBJ2-5; D remains ambiguous. Germline V gives CDR1 SGHNT, CDR2 YYREEE (reference sequence). The V gene lost 4 bases and the J gene lost 2 bases, with 6 bases spanning the gap. The CDR3 has 12 amino acids. CDR3 residues: CASSLPQETQYF. Here the CDR3 DNA reads TGTGCCAGCAGCCTACCTCAAGAGACCCAGTACTTC.

This rearrangement joins TRBV27 to TRBJ1-6; D might be TRBD1 (6 bases). With 3 bases removed from V and 9 bases from J, the gap between germline ends came to 6 bases. The CDR3 contains 12 residues. From germline, CDR1 is MNHEY and CDR2 SMNVEV (reference sequence). CDR3 residues: CASSFRGSPLHF. The DNA for the CDR3 is TGTGCCAGCAGTTTCAGGGGTTCACCCCTCCACTTT.

This sequence joins TRBV18 and TRBJ2-3, with 8 bases lining up with TRBD2. The CDR3 loop spans 14 amino acids. Looked up from germline, CDR1 is KGHSH and CDR2 is LQKENI. The trim removed 2 bases at V and 7 bases at J, leaving 5 bases unmatched. DNA of the CDR3: TGTGCCAGCTCACCAAGCGGGAGTGATAATACGCAGTATTTT. The encoded protein is CASSPSGSDNTQYF.

The V call is TRBV11-3, the J call TRBJ2-7; tentative D call: TRBD1 (6 bases). Trimming removed 3 bases from V and 3 bases from J, with 9 bases in between. The CDR3 has 13 amino acids. CDR1 and CDR2 from the germline V gene are SGHNT and YENEEA. Here the CDR3 DNA reads TGTGCCAGCAGCTTTACAGGGAGCTACGAGCAGTACTTC. It translates to CASSFTGSYEQYF.

The chain is built from TRBV20-1 and TRBJ2-7; D is undetermined. Trimming took off 5 bases at V and 6 bases at J, with 11 bases between the two ends. The CDR3 covers 11 residues. Per the germline V gene, CDR1 is DFQATT and CDR2 is SNEGSKA (reference sequence). The CDR3 spells CSAVGFAEQYF. CDR3 coding DNA: TGCAGTGCTGTCGGGTTTGCCGAGCAGTACTTC.

This CDR3 is CASSYSDYLSYEQYF. The CDR3 DNA sequence: TGTGCCAGCAGCTACAGTGACTATCTCTCCTACGAGCAGTACTTC. The rearrangement links TRBV7-6 to TRBJ2-7; TRBD2 is a possible D gene (5 bases). The V gene's germline CDR1 is SGHVS and CDR2 FNYEAQ. Trimming took off 4 bases at V and 0 bases at J, with 13 bases between the two ends. The CDR3 totals 15 residues.